The clone carrying this T cell receptor beta chain was counted once. Focal radiation plus CTLA-4 blockade with ipilimumab was administered to patients who had chemo-refractory metastatic non-small-cell lung cancer. The V gene's germline CDR1 is KGHSH and CDR2 LQKENI. The CDR3 sequence is 15 residues long. The germline V and J ends were trimmed by 6 bases and 1 base, with 13 bases remaining between them. Some clones are missing from TCRdb's copy, which holds only in-frame ones; the method was immunoSEQ multiplex PCR. The table shows roughly 68,000 clones, with roughly 78% occurring only once. These data come from a study of radiotherapy plus CTLA-4 blockade in lung cancer.

This TCR derives from a human donor with non-small cell lung cancer who had a complete response to radiotherapy plus ipilimumab. The chain is built from TRBV18 and TRBJ2-1; the D is unclear. The starting material was peripheral blood, obtained from a patient treated with radiotherapy plus ipilimumab. DNA for the CDR3: TGTGCCAGCTCCCCAACAACCGCTTCCTACAATGAGCAGTTCTTC. This translates into CASSPTTASYNEQFF.